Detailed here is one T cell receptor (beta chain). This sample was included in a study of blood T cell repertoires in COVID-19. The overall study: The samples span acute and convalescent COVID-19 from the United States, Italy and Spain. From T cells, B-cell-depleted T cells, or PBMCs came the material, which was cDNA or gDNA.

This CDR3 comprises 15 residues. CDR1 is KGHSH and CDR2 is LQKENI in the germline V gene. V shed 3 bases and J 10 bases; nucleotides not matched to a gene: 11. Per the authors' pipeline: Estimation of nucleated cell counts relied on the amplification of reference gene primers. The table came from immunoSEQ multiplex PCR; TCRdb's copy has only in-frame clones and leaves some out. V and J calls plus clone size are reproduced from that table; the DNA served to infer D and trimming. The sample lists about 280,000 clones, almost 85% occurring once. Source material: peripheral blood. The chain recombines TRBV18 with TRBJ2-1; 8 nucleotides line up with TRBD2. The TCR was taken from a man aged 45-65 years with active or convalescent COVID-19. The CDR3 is CASSPGLGWGGEQFF. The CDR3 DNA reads TGTGCCAGCTCACCGGGACTAGGGTGGGGTGGAGAGCAGTTCTTC.